Below, one TCR beta chain is given with its context. A few counts support this clonotype. The specificity of this receptor is unknown. Base-call qualities are not available, and no considerably larger clone is one nucleotide away. Every donor was a healthy Caucasian. Three pairs of female monozygotic twins, all aged about 18 to 29 years, made up the twin cohort. Using Miltenyi CD45RO+ enrichment and human naive T-cell isolation kits, memory (CD45RO+) and naive T cells were isolated from PBMC. This sample is drawn from a study of identical twins listed by TCRdb under 2016. In terms of the full investigation: The study deep-sequenced TCR alpha and beta repertoires from monozygotic twins, unrelated adults of various ages and cord blood to test whether fetal clonotypes persist. To rule out contamination, the twin experiments were replicated at different times with different library preparation protocols.

Library preparation employed 5' RACE. The sequencing machine was an Illumina HiSeq 2000. Template switching introduced a universal primer binding site; the final cDNA contained a unique molecular identifier, enabling accurate counting of TCR cDNA molecules. First-strand cDNA for TCR alpha and beta chains was synthesized from specific primers in the conserved constant-segment region. To control for contamination, each cDNA library was double barcoded with a SMART-Mk sample barcode plus Illumina barcodes. TruSeq adapter sequences along with Illumina sample barcodes were introduced in two successive PCR steps. The Illumina HiSeq platform was used with custom primers to sequence TCR alpha and beta cDNA libraries. In the authors' own workflow: MiGEC was used to process raw reads and extract unique molecular identifiers, and MiXCR was used to find CDR3 positions. Recombination models were inferred per individual with the repgenHMM and IGoR tools using an EM algorithm. The tcR package in R was used for shared clonotype analysis, with sharing normalized by the product of cloneset sizes. To study raw recombination free of thymic and clonal selection effects, out-of-frame nonproductive sequences were analyzed. TCRdb reworked the public reads: Q25 trimming with fastp, MiXCR clone assembly, productive beta chains retained. Rows with a matching CDR3 protein are joined into one entry that keeps the most common DNA and genes. The V and J calls shown here were made by TCRdb, not taken from the authors' results. The sample data list about 240,000 distinct CDR3 sequences, and over 9.5% of these were observed just once. Together, the top ten hold approximately 4% of the sample.

General findings and caveats noted by the study authors: Fewer insertions were carried by abundant cord blood beta clonotypes, a similar but weaker trend appeared in young adult naive repertoires, and no such trend appeared in memory repertoires. Conclusions relied on cross-sectional statistical analysis, since the same donors could not be followed over many years. Zero-insertion analyses could be partly confounded by invariant T cells such as MAIT and iNKT, although diverse VJ usage argued against such confounding for most clonotypes. Recombination models systematically underestimated out-of-frame TCR alpha sharing in monozygotic twins but agreed with sharing between unrelated individuals. Out-of-frame TCR alpha sequences shared between twins showed an excess of low generation-probability sequences compared with coincidental sharing between unrelated individuals. In beta out-of-frame sequences, excess twin sharing was weaker, because having fewer shared sequences lowered the signal-to-noise ratio.

The same data also went into a second study, on yellow fever vaccine responses in identical twins. The second paper further reports: According to the authors, the vaccine-induced T cell response in identical twins seemed to be partly convergent and partly specific to each individual. The study precisely tracked vaccine-responding T cell clones in identical twins.

Sequencing input: memory (CD45RO+) T cells sorted from blood. The sample's cell subset or site, from its label and the paper: CD45RO+ enriched T cells. This sequence was found in a woman aged 18-29 years in good health.

The DNA sequence is as follows: TGCGCCAGCAGCAGAACAGGGGGCCGAGAGTACGAGCAGTACTTC. This is translated as CASSRTGGREYEQYF. The rearranged chain carries TRBV5-1 and TRBJ2-7, and TRBD1 matches 9 of the central bases. From its cysteine to its phenylalanine, the CDR3 spans 15 amino acids. Kept here is only the CDR3 DNA, which spans 45 bases and is read in frame from base 1. Trimming removed 4 bases from V and 4 bases from J; the gene matches leave 9 bases unexplained. CDR1 and CDR2, looked up from the germline V gene, are SGHRS and YFSETQ. Reference TRBV5-1 and TRBJ2-7 genes cover what lies past the CDR3, so the full variable domain is KAGVTQTPRYLIKTRGQQVTLSCSPISGHRSVSWYQQTPGQGLQFLFEYFSETQRNKGNFPGRFSGRQFSNSRSEMNVSTLELGDSALYLCASSRTGGREYEQYFGPGTRLTVT.